This entry lists 24 T cell receptor beta chains sequenced from one sample in a study of neurological immune-mediated disorders. TCRdb redid the calling of the 5' RACE reads with MiXCR, one entry per CDR3 protein. The sample contains some 25,000 distinct CDR3 sequences, 5.5% to 8% of which appear only once. The sample consisted of PBMCs. The source is a middle-aged woman in good health.

This clonotype ranks as medium-sized. The chain uses TRBV5-6 and TRBJ1-2, with D perhaps matching TRBD1 (6 bases). Germline CDR1 SGHDT, CDR2 YYEEEE. V was shortened by 4 bases and J by 4 bases, with 14 bases between the two germline ends. This CDR3 contains 14 residues. The CDR3 bases are TGTGCCAGCAGCCCCGGACAGTCCCTCTATGGCTACACCTTC. Its translation: CASSPGQSLYGYTF.

The V and J genes are TRBV12-3 or TRBV12-4 and TRBJ2-2; maybe TRBD1 (5 bases). The length of the CDR3 is 14 residues. The V end lost 6 bases, the J end lost 7 bases, and 15 bases lay between the germline ends. CDR3 DNA: TGTGCCAGCAGCCCGACAGTTCCTCTCGGGGAGCTGTTTTTT. Its translation is CASSPTVPLGELFF.

There are many counts of this clonotype. V gene TRBV5-1 combines with J gene TRBJ2-3; tentatively, D is TRBD2 (5 bases). Trimming pared 3 bases from V and 3 bases from J, leaving 11 bases between. This CDR3 contains 14 residues. Germline loops: CDR1 SGHRS, CDR2 YFSETQ. CDR3 residues: CASSSASSTDTQYF. CDR3 DNA: TGCGCCAGCAGCTCGGCTAGCTCTACAGATACGCAGTATTTT.

This clonotype was detected ten times or more. The V call is TRBV27, the J call TRBJ1-2; 7 positions agree with TRBD1. The CDR3 is 13 residues long. Germline values: CDR1 MNHEY, CDR2 SMNVEV (reference sequence). V lost 7 bases and J lost 7; bases outside the gene matches: 9. This chain's CDR3 is CASKGTVDPGYTF. DNA of the CDR3: TGTGCCAGCAAAGGGACAGTAGATCCTGGCTACACCTTC.

This clonotype was picked up many times. V gene TRBV29-1 combines with J gene TRBJ2-6; TRBD1 agrees at 7 bases. With V trimmed by 6 bases and J by 1 base, 0 bases remained unmatched. Germline V gene data show CDR1 as SQVTM and CDR2 as ANQGSEA. The CDR3 runs 13 residues. The CDR3 spells CSVQGSGANVLTF. Written as DNA, the CDR3 is TGCAGCGTACAGGGGTCTGGGGCCAACGTCCTGACTTTC.

This clonotype was seen many times. The rearrangement joins TRBV7-6 to TRBJ2-5; 7 bases align to TRBD2. V lost 0 bases and J lost 6; bases outside the gene matches: 7. Germline assignment: CDR1 SGHVS and CDR2 FNYEAQ. The CDR3 covers 15 residues. The DNA of the CDR3 is TGTGCCAGCAGCTTAGCGGGAGGGCCCTCACAGACCCAGTACTTC. It yields the protein CASSLAGGPSQTQYF. Full variable domain (remainder filled in from reference TRBV7-6 and TRBJ2-5): GAGVSQSPRYKVTKRGQDVALRCDPISGHVSLYWYRQALGQGPEFLTYFNYEAQQDKSGLPNDRFSAERPEGSISTLTIQRTEQRDSAMYRCASSLAGGPSQTQYFGPGTRLLVL.

This clonotype qualifies as medium-sized. The rearrangement joins TRBV28 to TRBJ2-2; the D gene is possibly TRBD1 (6 bases). Trimming removed 3 bases from V and 5 bases from J, with 31 bases in between. Per the germline V gene, CDR1 is MDHEN and CDR2 is SYDVKM. The CDR3 runs to 21 residues. Written as DNA, the CDR3 is TGTGCCAGCAGTTTTTCCCACCCAACAGCCAATCCGACAGGAGGTACCGGGGAGCTGTTTTTT. It codes for CASSFSHPTANPTGGTGELFF. The full variable domain, completed using reference TRBV28 and TRBJ2-2, is DVKVTQSSRYLVKRTGEKVFLECVQDMDHENMFWYRQDPGLGLRLIYFSYDVKMKEKGDIPEGYSVSREKKERFSLILESASTNQTSMYLCASSFSHPTANPTGGTGELFFGEGSRLTVL.

This sequence joins TRBV7-2 and TRBJ2-7; D is perhaps TRBD2 (5 bases). Per the germline V gene, CDR1 is SGHTA and CDR2 is FQGNSA. The CDR3 is made up of 15 amino acids. Trimming removed 5 bases at V and 3 bases at J, with 17 bases between. CDR3 loop: CASSPPDFSYYEQYF. The CDR3 DNA follows: TGTGCCAGCAGCCCGCCGGACTTCTCCTACTACGAGCAGTACTTC.

This clonotype was seen a few times. The V call is TRBV9, the J call TRBJ2-7; possible D gene TRBD1, 6 bases. V was cut by 4 bases and J by 0 bases, with 17 bases left in between. The CDR3 is 16 amino acids. Germline-derived CDR1 and CDR2 are SGDLS and YYNGEE. The CDR3 here is CASSTLRTANSYEQYF. CDR3 nucleotide sequence: TGTGCCAGCAGCACTCTAAGGACAGCCAACTCCTACGAGCAGTACTTC.

Ten or more counts support this clonotype. The chain combines TRBV20-1 with TRBJ1-1, with 8 bases fitting TRBD1. The CDR3 length is 13 residues. CDR1 is DFQATT and CDR2 is SNEGSKA in the germline V gene (reference sequence). J gave up 6 bases and V 5 bases, and 8 bases lay outside the gene matches. The CDR3 bases are TGCAGTGCTGCTTGGACAGGGCTCCCTGAAGCTTTCTTT. Protein sequence: CSAAWTGLPEAFF.

Ten or more counts support this clonotype. The rearrangement uses TRBV20-1 and TRBJ2-2, with D tentatively TRBD2 (5 bases). This CDR3 spans 14 amino acids. The germline CDR1 and CDR2 sequences are DFQATT and SNEGSKA (reference sequence). V lost 6 bases and J lost 3, with 14 bases in between. In DNA form, the CDR3 reads TGCAGTGCGCCGATGGACTTCTACACCGGGGAGCTGTTTTTT. Residues: CSAPMDFYTGELFF.

This clonotype was counted at least ten times. The chain combines TRBV10-2 with TRBJ2-7; TRBD1 agrees at 9 bases. The CDR3 is made up of 12 amino acids. Germline trimming cut 8 bases from V and 7 bases from J; bases unmatched to any gene: 6. Looked up from germline, CDR1 is WSHSY and CDR2 is SAAADI. The chain's CDR3 is CASAQGAREQYF. CDR3 in DNA: TGCGCCAGCGCACAGGGGGCTAGGGAGCAGTACTTC.

This clonotype was found many times. The chain links TRBV7-2 to TRBJ2-3; 10 nucleotides match TRBD2. CDR3 size: 17 residues. The V gene's germline CDR1 is SGHTA and CDR2 FQGNSA. J was trimmed by 4 bases and V by 1 base; bases with no gene match: 8. CDR3 in amino acids: CASSLEASGRGADTQYF. For the CDR3, the DNA is TGTGCCAGCAGCTTAGAAGCTAGCGGGAGAGGGGCAGATACGCAGTATTTT.

In this sample, this clonotype turned up once. The chain is built from TRBV29-1 and TRBJ2-7; D is ambiguous. Trimming cost V 2 bases and J 3 bases, with 5 bases left between them. The CDR3 covers 11 residues. Germline V gives CDR1 SQVTM, CDR2 ANQGSEA. CDR3 amino acids: CSVEYDYEQYF. CDR3 bases: TGCAGCGTTGAATATGACTACGAGCAGTACTTC.

This clonotype was seen repeatedly, ten times or more. The chain joins TRBV20-1 to TRBJ2-3; TRBD2 aligns across 7 bases. CDR1 is DFQATT, CDR2 SNEGSKA, per germline (reference sequence). The V segment lost 0 bases and the J segment 1 base; nucleotides outside the gene matches: 4. There are 15 residues in the CDR3. CDR3 nucleotides: TGCAGTGCTAGAGATTTCACTAGCGGCACAGATACGCAGTATTTT. Amino acids: CSARDFTSGTDTQYF.

This clonotype showed up many times. The chain uses TRBV20-1 and TRBJ2-6; D gene ambiguous. The CDR3 is made up of 16 amino acids. Germline values: CDR1 DFQATT, CDR2 SNEGSKA (reference sequence). Between the trimmed V and J ends, which lost 0 bases and 0 bases, there was a span of 9 bases. The CDR3 region is CSARDPTGSGANVLTF. The DNA of the CDR3 is TGCAGTGCTAGAGATCCAACTGGCTCTGGGGCCAACGTCCTGACTTTC.

This clonotype was detected ten times or more. The chain recombines TRBV12-3 or TRBV12-4 with TRBJ2-5; the match to TRBD2 covers 12 bases. This CDR3 is 16 amino acids long. Trimming removed 6 bases from V and 5 bases from J; junction bases left unmatched: 10. The CDR3 protein is CASRPRLAGVRETQYF. CDR3 coding DNA: TGTGCCAGCAGGCCTAGACTAGCGGGAGTGAGGGAGACCCAGTACTTC.

This clonotype was recorded many times. CDR3 protein: CASSLSSGGNQPQHF. CDR3 sequence (DNA): TGCGCCAGCAGCTTAAGTTCAGGGGGCAATCAGCCCCAGCATTTT. The chain combines TRBV5-1 with TRBJ1-5, with TRBD1 as a possible D gene (6 bases). The V and J ends lost 2 bases and 2 bases respectively, with 11 bases between them. The germline V gene has CDR1 SGHRS and CDR2 YFSETQ. The CDR3 length is 15 residues.

DNA of the CDR3: TGCGCCAGCAGCTTGGAAGTCAGCGGAAACCAAGAGACCCAGTACTTC. Translated, it gives CASSLEVSGNQETQYF. The chain is built from TRBV5-1 and TRBJ2-5, with D maybe TRBD2 (5 bases). The CDR3 is 16 residues long. Germline lookup yields CDR1 SGHRS and CDR2 YFSETQ. Trimming took 0 bases from V and 0 from J, leaving 12 bases between them.

This clonotype was counted ten times or more. The chain employs TRBV2 and TRBJ1-5; 7 nucleotides agree with TRBD1. The V and J ends lost 11 bases and 5 bases, in that order; junction bases with no gene match: 9. This CDR3 spans 13 amino acids. Germline V gives CDR1 SNHLY, CDR2 FYNNEI. CDR3 sequence: CAGTQGWDQPQHF. In nucleotides, the CDR3 is TGTGCCGGAACACAGGGGTGGGATCAGCCCCAGCATTTT.

In this sample, this clonotype is medium-sized. The chain carries TRBV4-2 and TRBJ2-2; 13 positions agree with TRBD2. Per the germline V gene, CDR1 is LGHNA and CDR2 is YNFKEQ. The V and J ends lost 3 bases and 7 bases, in that order; junction bases with no gene match: 8. The CDR3 is 17 amino acids. In DNA form, the CDR3 reads TGTGCCAGCAGCCAGGAAGGACTAGCGGGAGCGATCGGGGAGCTGTTTTTT. Its translation: CASSQEGLAGAIGELFF.

The table lists this clonotype with many counts. This sequence joins TRBV7-2 and TRBJ2-1; 7 bases are shared with TRBD2. The CDR3 has 17 residues. J gave up 0 bases and V 3 bases, and 8 bases lay outside the gene matches. Germline CDR1 is SGHTA and CDR2 is FQGNSA. The DNA for the CDR3 is TGTGCCAGCAGCTTCAAATCTAGCGGTGGCTCCTACAATGAGCAGTTCTTC. This codes for CASSFKSSGGSYNEQFF.

There are many counts of this clonotype. This chain links TRBV7-2 with TRBJ1-1; 7 bases line up with TRBD1. This CDR3 contains 17 residues. After removal of 5 bases from V and 1 base from J, the junction contained 13 bases not matched to a gene. From germline, CDR1 is SGHTA and CDR2 FQGNSA. CDR3 residues: CASSPRQGRKGNTEAFF. CDR3 DNA: TGTGCCAGCAGCCCGCGACAGGGACGGAAAGGGAACACTGAAGCTTTCTTT.

This clonotype has a count of ten or more. V usage is TRBV20-1 and J usage is TRBJ2-7; a possible D gene is TRBD1 (6 bases). The germline V gene encodes CDR1 DFQATT and CDR2 SNEGSKA (reference sequence). This CDR3 is 17 amino acids long. Trimming cost V 0 bases and J 3 bases, with 21 bases left between them. CDR3 protein: CSARDLSPWDNFYEQYF. The CDR3 coding sequence is TGCAGTGCTAGAGACTTGTCGCCGTGGGACAACTTCTACGAGCAGTACTTC.